The clone carrying this TCR beta chain was detected only once. This CDR3 has 12 residues. V was trimmed by 6 bases and J by 4 bases, leaving 6 bases between them. Germline CDR1 and CDR2: MNHEY and SVGAGI. In the study's own analysis: Scientists estimated how many nucleated cells there were by amplifying reference gene primers. Sequencing used immunoSEQ multiplex PCR; TCRdb keeps in-frame clones, though not all of them. From that table come the V and J calls and clone size; the DNA was used to work out D and trimming. The table lists roughly 80,000 clones, around nine tenths of them singletons. The entry originates in a study of blood T cell repertoires in COVID-19. Study summary: Some COVID-19 samples were acute and others convalescent; all came from the United States, Italy and Spain. Nucleic acid was either cDNA or gDNA, and it came from T cells, B-cell-depleted T cells, or PBMCs.

The V and J genes are TRBV6-5 and TRBJ2-2; D is uncertain. This receptor was identified in an elderly woman with acute or convalescent COVID-19. Source material: peripheral blood. DNA for the CDR3: TGTGCCAGCAGGCGGTTCACCGGGGAGCTGTTTTTT. Its translation is CASRRFTGELFF.